The 18 T cell receptor beta chains presented below share a single source sample, sequenced in a study of cytomegalovirus exposure and HLA in healthy donors. The PCR was carried out with 60 Vbeta primers and 13 Jbeta primers. Sequencing was performed with immunoSEQ multiplex PCR; in TCRdb, only in-frame clones are kept and a portion is missing. The table records about 170,000 clones, roughly 81% of them present only once. Sequenced input: PBMCs. The receptors were sampled from a man aged 25-40 years in good health and CMV-seropositive.

The chain is built from TRBV11-3 and TRBJ2-6; D unclear. The CDR3 consists of 15 residues. V was clipped by 3 bases and J by 3 bases, with 9 bases between them. Germline CDR1 is SGHNT and CDR2 is YENEEA. The CDR3 nucleotides are TGTGCCAGCAGCTTTACAGTTGTTGGGGCCAACGTCCTGACTTTC. It translates to CASSFTVVGANVLTF. The whole variable domain, remainder taken from reference TRBV11-3 and TRBJ2-6, is EAGVVQSPRYKIIEKKQPVAFWCNPISGHNTLYWYLQNLGQGPELLIRYENEEAVDDSQLPKDRFSAERLKGVDSTLKIQPAELGDSAVYLCASSFTVVGANVLTFGAGSRLTVL.

The chain has TRBV18 and TRBJ2-6; 12 bases agree with TRBD1. From germline, CDR1 is KGHSH and CDR2 LQKENI. This CDR3 is built from 18 residues. V was pared by 3 bases and J by 3 bases, with 6 bases of the junction left unmatched. The CDR3 region is CASSPRGQGALGANVLTF. The CDR3 nucleotides read TGTGCCAGCTCACCTAGGGGACAGGGGGCGCTTGGGGCCAACGTCCTGACTTTC.

The V gene is TRBV28, the J gene TRBJ2-7, with 10 bases lining up with TRBD2. Germline V gives CDR1 MDHEN, CDR2 SYDVKM. V dropped 7 bases and J dropped 2; count of bases not matched to a gene: 17. The CDR3 covers 18 residues. CDR3 coding DNA: TGTGCCAGCACTTCCGGGACTAGCGACCTCCTTACCCCCTACGAGCAGTACGTC. It yields the protein CASTSGTSDLLTPYEQYV.

V and J are TRBV13 and TRBJ2-7, with TRBD2 matching 7 bases. Germline CDR1 PRHDT, CDR2 FYEKMQ (reference sequence). The CDR3 runs to 15 residues. With 3 bases clipped from V and 0 bases from J, the junction kept 5 bases outside the gene matches. The CDR3 sequence is CASSFSGTSSYEQYV. CDR3 nucleotide sequence: TGTGCCAGCAGCTTCAGCGGGACGAGCTCCTACGAGCAGTACGTC.

This sequence joins TRBV5-6 and TRBJ2-1; 10 bases are a match to TRBD2. V lost 1 base to trimming and J lost 3 bases; unmatched junction nucleotides: 7. The length of the CDR3 is 17 residues. Germline V gives CDR1 SGHDT, CDR2 YYEEEE. The CDR3 loop is CASSLFAGTSDYNEQFF. CDR3 bases: TGTGCCAGCAGCTTGTTTGCCGGGACTAGCGACTACAATGAGCAGTTCTTC.

The J gene is TRBJ1-2, the V gene TRBV7-9, with 8 bases lining up with TRBD1. Germline-derived CDR1 and CDR2 are SEHNR and FQNEAQ (reference sequence). The J segment lost 1 base and the V segment lost 5 bases, leaving 6 bases of the junction unmatched. The CDR3 totals 15 residues. The CDR3 spells CASSPNTGGNYGYTF. The DNA for the CDR3 is TGTGCCAGCAGCCCCAATACAGGGGGTAACTATGGCTACACCTTC.

This chain links TRBV2 with TRBJ2-3, with 8 nucleotides matching TRBD2. Germline V gene lookup returns CDR1 SNHLY and CDR2 FYNNEI. J gave up 3 bases and V 7 bases, and 9 bases lay outside the gene matches. The CDR3 spans 15 residues. DNA for the CDR3: TGTGCCAGCAACCAAGCGGGAGATGGAACAGATACGCAGTATTTT. It codes for CASNQAGDGTDTQYF.

The chain has TRBV4-3 and TRBJ2-7, with D perhaps TRBD1 (5 bases). The V gene's germline CDR1 is LGHNA and CDR2 YSLEER. Trimming pared 1 base from V and 2 bases from J, leaving 21 bases between. The CDR3 is 18 amino acids. CDR3 bases: TGCGCCAGCAGCCAAGCCACATGGCATGAGACAGTTACCTACGAGCAGTACTTC. Protein: CASSQATWHETVTYEQYF.

In its sample, this clone was seen a few times. The chain is built from TRBV5-4 and TRBJ1-2, with D tentatively TRBD1 (6 bases). In germline, CDR1 is SGHNT, CDR2 YYREEE (reference sequence). This CDR3 spans 12 amino acids. V was trimmed by 4 bases and J by 7 bases, leaving 11 bases between them. CDR3: CASSPQGFGYTF. In nucleotides, the CDR3 is TGTGCCAGCAGCCCACAGGGTTTTGGCTACACCTTC.

The chain joins TRBV18 to TRBJ1-1, with D possibly matching TRBD1 (5 bases). The CDR3 length is 15 residues. V was clipped by 4 bases and J by 3 bases, with 15 bases between them. Germline CDR1 and CDR2: KGHSH and LQKENI. The CDR3 is CASSRPAGRYTEAFF. The CDR3 nucleotides are TGTGCCAGCTCACGTCCGGCGGGGCGATACACTGAAGCTTTCTTT.

This sequence joins TRBV28 and TRBJ1-2, with 8 bases lining up with TRBD1. Per the germline V gene, CDR1 is MDHEN and CDR2 is SYDVKM. This CDR3 is 13 amino acids long. After removal of 6 bases from V and 7 bases from J, the junction contained 7 bases not matched to a gene. The DNA for the CDR3 is TGTGCCAGCAGCCCGGACAGGGTTCGTGGCTACACCTTC. Translating gives CASSPDRVRGYTF.

In this sample, this clone turned up a few times. In DNA, the CDR3 is TGTGCCAGCAGCTTGTATAGAAACTACGAGCAGTACTTC. Its translation: CASSLYRNYEQYF. The chain combines TRBV5-6 with TRBJ2-7; no clear D gene. This CDR3 is built from 13 residues. From germline, CDR1 is SGHDT and CDR2 YYEEEE. With 1 base removed from V and 3 bases from J, the gap between germline ends came to 8 bases. Together with reference TRBV5-6 and TRBJ2-7, the CDR3 gives the full variable domain: DAGVTQSPTHLIKTRGQQVTLRCSPKSGHDTVSWYQQALGQGPQFIFQYYEEEERQRGNFPDRFSGHQFPNYSSELNVNALLLGDSALYLCASSLYRNYEQYFGPGTRLTVT.

This clone was picked up one time. The CDR3 here is CASSQDLQAEAGGYTF. CDR3 nucleotides: TGTGCCAGCAGCCAAGATCTCCAGGCCGAGGCGGGTGGCTACACCTTC. The chain has TRBV4-2 and TRBJ1-2, with unresolved D. Germline CDR1 reads LGHNA; CDR2 reads YNFKEQ. The CDR3 has 16 amino acids. V lost 0 bases to trimming and J lost 7 bases, with 18 bases between them.

The J gene is TRBJ2-1, the V gene TRBV11-2; TRBD2 might be the D (6 bases). Per germline, CDR1 SGHAT and CDR2 FQNNGV. The CDR3 totals 17 residues. V was clipped by 4 bases and J by 9 bases, with 25 bases between them. The CDR3 nucleotides are TGTGCCAGCAGCTCATGGGGGGACCAGCAAGAACCTCGTGAGCAGTTCTTC. Translated: CASSSWGDQQEPREQFF.

The rearrangement links TRBV19 to TRBJ1-1, with a weak D call TRBD1 (6 bases). CDR1 is LNHDA and CDR2 is SQIVND in the germline V gene (reference sequence). The CDR3 runs to 14 residues. V was clipped by 5 bases and J by 1 base, with 11 bases between them. The CDR3 DNA sequence: TGTGCCAGTAGTGCCTACAGGGAGAACACTGAAGCTTTCTTT. Translating gives CASSAYRENTEAFF.

The rearrangement links TRBV19 to TRBJ2-1; D remains ambiguous. Germline V gives CDR1 LNHDA, CDR2 SQIVND (reference sequence). The length of the CDR3 is 15 residues. Trimming removed 5 bases at V and 0 bases at J, with 11 bases between. CDR3 amino acids: CASSATLTSYNEQFF. The CDR3 nucleotides read TGTGCCAGTAGTGCGACACTGACCTCCTACAATGAGCAGTTCTTC.

This clone was counted only a few times. The chain has TRBV10-2 and TRBJ2-5, with 12 positions matching TRBD2. The trim removed 5 bases at V and 5 bases at J, leaving 0 bases unmatched. Germline CDR1 WSHSY, CDR2 SAAADI. The CDR3 spans 13 residues. DNA of the CDR3: TGCGCCAGCAGTACTAGCGGGAGGGAGACCCAGTACTTC. It specifies CASSTSGRETQYF.

The chain links TRBV2 to TRBJ2-3; 11 bases line up with TRBD2. Germline CDR1 and CDR2: SNHLY and FYNNEI. This CDR3 is 17 amino acids long. The ends lost 1 base at V and 2 bases at J; junction bases unmatched: 5. The chain's CDR3 is CASSEGGTSGYTDTQYF. The DNA of the CDR3 is TGTGCCAGCAGTGAAGGAGGGACTAGCGGATACACAGATACGCAGTATTTT.